The rows below give T cell receptor beta chains drawn from one sample of a study of early T cells in non-severe SARS-CoV-2 infection. TCRdb used MiXCR to reprocess the 5' RACE reads, holding one entry per CDR3 protein. The sample has about 36,000 distinct CDR3 sequences; roughly 6.8% are singletons. The sequences come from whole blood, collected at baseline. These receptors were taken from an adult who was a healthcare worker with PCR-confirmed SARS-CoV-2 infection or an uninfected control (not recorded which). Both conserved end residues are part of each CDR3. A D gene is named only where the DNA matches it firmly. Size is stated for part of the rows, as once, few or many counts, or as a class when the clone is expanded.

d_call: -
clone_size: -
j_call: TRBJ1-3
v_call: TRBV12-3/TRBV12-4
cdr3_length: 17
cdr3_aa: CASSSWVGGATGNTIYF
cdr3_nt: TGTGCCAGCAGTTCGTGGGTTGGAGGGGCTACTGGAAACACCATATATTTT

d_call: -
clone_size: few
j_call: TRBJ2-3
v_call: TRBV7-9
cdr3_length: 12
cdr3_aa: CASSLVSDTQYF
cdr3_nt: TGTGCCAGCAGCTTAGTTTCAGATACGCAGTATTTT

d_call: -
clone_size: many
j_call: TRBJ2-3
v_call: TRBV20-1
cdr3_length: 12
cdr3_aa: CSADEQEDTQYF
cdr3_nt: TGCAGTGCTGATGAACAGGAAGATACGCAGTATTTT

d_call: -
clone_size: -
j_call: TRBJ2-7
v_call: TRBV10-2
cdr3_length: 13
cdr3_aa: CASSVAGAYEQYF
cdr3_nt: TGCGCCAGCAGTGTGGCAGGAGCCTACGAGCAGTACTTC

d_call: -
clone_size: many
j_call: TRBJ1-4
v_call: TRBV3-1
cdr3_length: 15
cdr3_aa: CASSLRGTPNEKLFF
cdr3_nt: TGTGCCAGCAGCCTACGGGGGACGCCAAATGAAAAACTGTTTTTT

d_call: -
clone_size: few
j_call: TRBJ2-3
v_call: TRBV5-1
cdr3_length: 14
cdr3_aa: CASSFRESTDTQYF
cdr3_nt: TGCGCCAGCAGCTTCAGGGAGAGCACAGATACGCAGTATTTT

d_call: TRBD1
clone_size: -
j_call: TRBJ2-5
v_call: TRBV7-3
cdr3_length: 13
cdr3_aa: CASSRGQGETQYF
cdr3_nt: TGTGCCAGCAGTCGGGGACAGGGCGAGACCCAGTACTTC

d_call: TRBD2
clone_size: many
j_call: TRBJ2-1
v_call: TRBV18
cdr3_length: 15
cdr3_aa: CASCWAGGASNEQFF
cdr3_nt: TGTGCCAGCTGTTGGGCGGGAGGGGCCTCCAATGAGCAGTTCTTC

d_call: TRBD1
clone_size: -
j_call: TRBJ1-1
v_call: TRBV7-2
cdr3_length: 16
cdr3_aa: CASSQRTGGFNTEAFF
cdr3_nt: TGTGCCAGCAGCCAGCGGACAGGGGGCTTTAACACTGAAGCTTTCTTT

d_call: -
clone_size: -
j_call: TRBJ2-7
v_call: TRBV7-2
cdr3_length: 12
cdr3_aa: CASSLGGGEQYF
cdr3_nt: TGTGCCAGCAGCTTAGGAGGGGGTGAGCAGTACTTC

d_call: -
clone_size: few
j_call: TRBJ2-5
v_call: TRBV2
cdr3_length: 13
cdr3_aa: CASGDRNQETQYF
cdr3_nt: TGTGCCAGCGGAGACAGGAACCAAGAGACCCAGTACTTC

d_call: TRBD1
clone_size: many
j_call: TRBJ1-4
v_call: TRBV15
cdr3_length: 14
cdr3_aa: CATSRGTGGEKLFF
cdr3_nt: TGTGCCACCAGCCGCGGGACAGGGGGTGAAAAACTGTTTTTT

d_call: TRBD2
clone_size: -
j_call: TRBJ2-3
v_call: TRBV7-3
cdr3_length: 19
cdr3_aa: CASSAQPGLAGGVTDTQYF
cdr3_nt: TGTGCCAGCAGCGCACAACCGGGACTAGCGGGAGGCGTCACAGATACGCAGTATTTT

d_call: -
clone_size: few
j_call: TRBJ1-1
v_call: TRBV5-5
cdr3_length: 13
cdr3_aa: CASSLARDTEAFF
cdr3_nt: TGTGCCAGCAGCTTGGCTCGGGACACTGAAGCTTTCTTT

d_call: TRBD1
clone_size: few
j_call: TRBJ1-1
v_call: TRBV7-2
cdr3_length: 14
cdr3_aa: CASSIGTVNTEAFF
cdr3_nt: TGTGCCAGCAGCATCGGGACAGTGAACACTGAAGCTTTCTTT

d_call: -
clone_size: -
j_call: TRBJ1-2
v_call: TRBV6-2/TRBV6-3
cdr3_length: 15
cdr3_aa: CASSYTPGTDYGYTF
cdr3_nt: TGTGCCAGCAGTTACACACCCGGGACGGACTATGGCTACACCTTC

d_call: -
clone_size: few
j_call: TRBJ1-6
v_call: TRBV12-3/TRBV12-4
cdr3_length: 13
cdr3_aa: CASNPGNNSPLHF
cdr3_nt: TGTGCCAGCAACCCCGGGAACAATTCACCCCTCCACTTT

d_call: -
clone_size: -
j_call: TRBJ2-5
v_call: TRBV12-3/TRBV12-4
cdr3_length: 14
cdr3_aa: CASSLVAVQETQYF
cdr3_nt: TGTGCCAGCAGTTTAGTGGCAGTCCAAGAGACCCAGTACTTC

d_call: -
clone_size: -
j_call: TRBJ1-1
v_call: TRBV9
cdr3_length: 12
cdr3_aa: CASSVFETGAFF
cdr3_nt: TGTGCCAGCAGCGTCTTCGAGACAGGAGCTTTCTTT

d_call: TRBD1
clone_size: many
j_call: TRBJ1-1
v_call: TRBV27
cdr3_length: 14
cdr3_aa: CASSRRGLGTEAFF
cdr3_nt: TGTGCCAGCAGTCGGAGGGGGCTAGGGACTGAAGCTTTCTTT

d_call: -
clone_size: few
j_call: TRBJ1-6
v_call: TRBV3-1
cdr3_length: 15
cdr3_aa: CASSQFEGGNSPLHF
cdr3_nt: TGTGCCAGCAGCCAATTCGAAGGTGGGAATTCACCCCTCCACTTT

d_call: -
clone_size: few
j_call: TRBJ1-5
v_call: TRBV6-1
cdr3_length: 15
cdr3_aa: CASSEGQVRDQPQHF
cdr3_nt: TGTGCCAGCAGTGAAGGACAGGTGCGGGATCAGCCCCAGCATTTT

d_call: TRBD2
clone_size: many
j_call: TRBJ2-3
v_call: TRBV20-1
cdr3_length: 14
cdr3_aa: CSASWRAGGDTQYF
cdr3_nt: TGCAGTGCTAGTTGGCGGGCGGGAGGAGATACGCAGTATTTT

d_call: -
clone_size: few
j_call: TRBJ2-5
v_call: TRBV2
cdr3_length: 13
cdr3_aa: CASSVTPGGTQYF
cdr3_nt: TGTGCCAGCAGTGTTACACCTGGGGGGACCCAGTACTTC

d_call: TRBD2
clone_size: few
j_call: TRBJ2-3
v_call: TRBV10-1
cdr3_length: 15
cdr3_aa: CASSSGTSGGNTQYF
cdr3_nt: TGCGCCAGCAGCTCCGGGACTAGCGGGGGGAATACGCAGTATTTT